The T cell receptor (beta chain) under discussion was sequenced for a study of T cells after posttransplantation cyclophosphamide. In its sample, this clone was seen many times. Looked up from germline, CDR1 is SGHRS and CDR2 is YFSETQ. Trimming removed 3 bases at V and 1 base at J, with 2 bases between. This CDR3 is 11 amino acids long. Profiled with immunoSEQ multiplex PCR; TCRdb holds only in-frame clones, not every one. The specimen has 40,000 to 45,000 clones, none found just once. V and J are TRBV5-1 and TRBJ2-7; D gene uncertain. Sequenced input: PBMCs. The TCR originated in a man aged 40-50 years in good health, CMV-negative, and a related stem cell transplant donor. CDR3 loop: CASSSSYEQYF. The DNA for the CDR3 is TGCGCCAGCAGCTCGTCCTACGAGCAGTACTTC.